A single sample is the source of the 21 T cell receptor beta chains below, sequenced in a study of CD8 T cells in Susac syndrome. Roughly 0.45 to 1 ug RNA was reverse transcribed with random hexamers. TCRdb re-called the immunoSEQ multiplex PCR reads with MiXCR, one entry per CDR3 protein. This table has 95,000 to 150,000 distinct CDR3 sequences, 95% to 96% appearing once. Sequencing used CD4+ T cells from PBMCs. These receptors originate from a human donor with Susac syndrome.

This rearrangement joins TRBV3-1 to TRBJ1-5; no definite D call. The CDR3 is 14 amino acids. V was shortened by 3 bases and J by 4 bases, with 10 bases between the two germline ends. In germline, CDR1 is LGHDT, CDR2 YNNKEL (reference sequence). CDR3 nucleotides: TGTGCCAGCAGCCACGGACGGGCAAATCAGCCCCAGCATTTT. Amino acids: CASSHGRANQPQHF.

The chain recombines TRBV13 with TRBJ2-5; D may correspond to TRBD1 or TRBD2 (5 bases each). Trimming cost V 5 bases and J 5 bases, with 15 bases left between them. The CDR3 is 14 residues long. Per the germline V gene, CDR1 is PRHDT and CDR2 is FYEKMQ (reference sequence). The CDR3 sequence is CASSPPGRRETQYF. The CDR3 DNA is TGTGCCAGCAGCCCCCCAGGGAGAAGGGAGACCCAGTACTTC.

The chain combines TRBV28 with TRBJ1-5, with a weak D call TRBD1 (5 bases). Germline V gene data show CDR1 as MDHEN and CDR2 as SYDVKM. V gave up 7 bases and J gave up 5 bases, with 12 bases separating them. The CDR3 has 13 residues. The CDR3 DNA sequence: TGTGCCAGCAAGGGTCAGGGCCATCAGCCCCAGCATTTT. Amino acids: CASKGQGHQPQHF.

The CDR3 DNA sequence: TGTGCCAGCAGTGAGGGGGCTGGCAATCAGCCCCAGCATTTT. It encodes CASSEGAGNQPQHF. V and J are TRBV2 and TRBJ1-5; D is perhaps TRBD1 (6 bases). Germline CDR1 is SNHLY and CDR2 is FYNNEI. The CDR3 spans 14 residues. Trimming took off 3 bases at V and 2 bases at J, with 8 bases between the two ends.

This clonotype has a single count. The rearrangement uses TRBV10-3 and TRBJ2-1; 8 bases are a match to TRBD1. Losses at the gene ends were 7 bases for V and 6 bases for J; bases not matched to a gene: 5. The V gene's germline CDR1 is ENHRY and CDR2 SYGVKD. The CDR3 totals 13 residues. In DNA form, the CDR3 reads TGTGCCATCAAGGGACAGGTAATCAATGAGCAGTTCTTC. The encoded protein is CAIKGQVINEQFF.

This clonotype has a single count. The chain joins TRBV7-9 to TRBJ2-2, with a weak D call TRBD1 (6 bases). CDR1 SEHNR and CDR2 FQNEAQ come from the germline V gene (reference sequence). V was cut by 5 bases and J by 0 bases, with 10 bases left in between. This CDR3 region has 15 residues. The CDR3 here is CASSPQGTNTGELFF. DNA of the CDR3: TGTGCCAGCAGCCCCCAGGGGACGAACACCGGGGAGCTGTTTTTT. Complete variable domain (other parts from reference TRBV7-9 and TRBJ2-2): DTGVSQNPRHKITKRGQNVTFRCDPISEHNRLYWYRQTLGQGPEFLTYFQNEAQLEKSRLLSDRFSAERPKGSFSTLEIQRTEQGDSAMYLCASSPQGTNTGELFFGEGSRLTVL.

In its sample, this clonotype was seen once. The chain employs TRBV6-5 and TRBJ1-1; D possibly corresponds to TRBD1 (6 bases). Trimming cost V 2 bases and J 4 bases, with 11 bases left between them. This CDR3 is 14 amino acids long. Germline assignment: CDR1 MNHEY and CDR2 SVGAGI. This CDR3 is CASSYVGASTEAFF. The CDR3 coding sequence is TGTGCCAGCAGTTACGTGGGGGCGAGCACTGAAGCTTTCTTT.

The chain employs TRBV2 and TRBJ2-5, with D perhaps TRBD1 (6 bases). Trimming pared 6 bases from V and 4 bases from J, leaving 18 bases between. There are 15 residues in the CDR3. Germline CDR1 SNHLY, CDR2 FYNNEI. CDR3 in DNA: TGTGCCAGCAGACCCGGGGACACACACGGAGAGACCCAGTACTTC. Translated: CASRPGDTHGETQYF.

This chain links TRBV5-1 with TRBJ2-3; D ambiguous. This CDR3 has 12 residues. Germline loops: CDR1 SGHRS, CDR2 YFSETQ. The germline V and J ends were trimmed by 5 bases and 0 bases, with 4 bases remaining between them. This CDR3 is CASSGSTDTQYF. The DNA for the CDR3 is TGCGCCAGCAGTGGCAGCACAGATACGCAGTATTTT.

This clonotype occurred once. This chain connects TRBV20-1 to TRBJ2-1; 11 nucleotides align to TRBD2. The ends lost 3 bases at V and 5 bases at J; junction bases unmatched: 9. Germline V gene lookup returns CDR1 DFQATT and CDR2 SNEGSKA (reference sequence). This CDR3 is built from 16 residues. The CDR3 bases are TGCAGTGCTAGGGGTAGCGGGAGGGCCTTAAACAATGAGCAGTTCTTC. It yields the protein CSARGSGRALNNEQFF.

The chain has TRBV15 and TRBJ1-3; D remains ambiguous. This CDR3 region has 14 residues. Germline V gene data show CDR1 as LNHNV and CDR2 as YYDKDF (reference sequence). V lost 4 bases and J 0 bases, leaving 7 bases between the germline ends. The CDR3 region has the DNA TGTGCCACCAGCAATTACCTCTCTGGAAACACCATATATTTT. The encoded protein is CATSNYLSGNTIYF.

The CDR3: CSVETGPYEQYF. CDR3 nucleotides: TGCAGCGTTGAAACAGGGCCCTACGAGCAGTACTTC. The chain combines TRBV29-1 with TRBJ2-7; weak D call: TRBD1 (6 bases). V lost 2 bases, J lost 2 bases, and 7 bases lay in between. The CDR3 loop spans 12 amino acids. Germline V gene data show CDR1 as SQVTM and CDR2 as ANQGSEA.

The gene calls are TRBV29-1 and TRBJ2-3; maybe TRBD2 (6 bases). In germline, CDR1 is SQVTM, CDR2 ANQGSEA. The CDR3 runs 12 residues. Deletions cut 7 bases from V and 3 bases from J, with 11 bases between. CDR3 DNA sequence: TGCAGCGGTAGCGGTGGGACAGATACGCAGTATTTT. Amino acid sequence: CSGSGGTDTQYF.

V usage is TRBV20-1 and J usage is TRBJ1-3, with no clear D. Trimming pared 0 bases from V and 0 bases from J, leaving 6 bases between. Germline CDR1 and CDR2: DFQATT and SNEGSKA (reference sequence). The CDR3 runs 14 residues. CDR3 coding DNA: TGCAGTGCTAGAGAACCCAGCTCTGGAAACACCATATATTTT. Translated: CSAREPSSGNTIYF.

J is TRBJ1-4 and V is TRBV6-5, with no clear D. Germline V gene sequence: CDR1 MNHEY, CDR2 SVGAGI. V shed 5 bases and J shed 5 bases, with 15 bases lying between them. The CDR3 extends over 15 amino acids. The CDR3 is CASSHLTSGNEKLFF. The CDR3 DNA reads as TGTGCCAGCAGTCACCTGACGTCGGGGAATGAAAAACTGTTTTTT.

The chain recombines TRBV28 with TRBJ2-7; D call uncertain. V lost 5 bases to trimming and J lost 3 bases, with 2 bases between them. The CDR3 consists of 10 residues. Germline CDR1 MDHEN, CDR2 SYDVKM. The CDR3 DNA reads TGTGCCAGCAGTGGCTACGAGCAGTACTTC. Protein: CASSGYEQYF.

V usage is TRBV3-1 and J usage is TRBJ2-5, with 8 bases fitting TRBD2. The CDR3 is 14 amino acids. V dropped 4 bases and J dropped 5; count of bases not matched to a gene: 6. Germline V lookup: CDR1 LGHDT, CDR2 YNNKEL (reference sequence). The CDR3: CASSLGLGQETQYF. CDR3 in DNA: TGTGCCAGCAGCCTGGGACTAGGGCAGGAGACCCAGTACTTC.

The V call is TRBV7-2, the J call TRBJ2-1; D is undetermined. CDR3 length equals 14 residues. The V gene lost 5 bases and the J gene lost 0 bases, with 8 bases spanning the gap. Germline loops: CDR1 SGHTA, CDR2 FQGNSA. The CDR3 DNA reads TGTGCCAGCAGCGAAGGGATCTCCTACAATGAGCAGTTCTTC. This encodes CASSEGISYNEQFF.

The CDR3 region is CASSLAGQGERTFF. The CDR3 nucleotides are TGCGCCAGCAGCTTGGCCGGGCAGGGGGAAAGAACTTTCTTT. The chain joins TRBV5-1 to TRBJ1-1; 7 bases line up with TRBD1. Unmatched junction bases numbered 11, after V lost 0 bases and J lost 12 bases. This CDR3 has 14 amino acids. Germline-derived CDR1 and CDR2 are SGHRS and YFSETQ.

The V and J genes are TRBV12-3 or TRBV12-4 and TRBJ2-5; 9 bases align to TRBD2. V trimming: 5 bases; J trimming: 6 bases; junction bases outside the gene matches: 16. The CDR3 is made up of 17 amino acids. The DNA of the CDR3 is TGTGCCAGCAGTGACTCCGCGGGAGGGCCCCGAGTAAAGACCCAGTACTTC. This encodes CASSDSAGGPRVKTQYF.

The V and J genes are TRBV5-4 and TRBJ2-1, with 7 bases lining up with TRBD1. J lost 2 bases, V lost 2 bases, and 4 bases had no gene match. The CDR3 extends over 15 amino acids. Germline lookup yields CDR1 SGHNT and CDR2 YYREEE (reference sequence). As DNA, the CDR3 is TGTGCCAGCAGCTTTGACAGGGCTACCTACAATGAGCAGTTCTTC. Amino acid sequence: CASSFDRATYNEQFF.